The source of this T cell receptor (beta chain) is a study of CD8 T cells in ankylosing spondylitis. CDR3 size: 17 residues. Trimming cost V 1 base and J 1 base, with 13 bases left between them. In germline, CDR1 is SGHTA, CDR2 FQGNSA. TCRdb redid the calling of the 5' RACE reads with MiXCR, one entry per CDR3 protein. The data hold 100,000 to 150,000 distinct CDR3 sequences, with 15% to 20% observed a single time. On this clonotype: Its antigen is undetermined.

Regarding the study as a whole: Characteristic, it appeared, of ankylosing spondylitis blood was a TCR beta motif of fewer than 10 highly homologous variants.

The J gene is TRBJ2-2, the V gene TRBV7-2; possible D gene TRBD1, 5 bases. Material: blood, either unsorted or a sorted T cell fraction (not recorded which). This receptor was obtained from a male donor with ankylosing spondylitis. This chain's CDR3 is CASSLVRPGLNTGELFF. The DNA for the CDR3 is TGTGCCAGCAGCTTAGTCCGGCCAGGGCTGAACACCGGGGAGCTGTTTTTT.